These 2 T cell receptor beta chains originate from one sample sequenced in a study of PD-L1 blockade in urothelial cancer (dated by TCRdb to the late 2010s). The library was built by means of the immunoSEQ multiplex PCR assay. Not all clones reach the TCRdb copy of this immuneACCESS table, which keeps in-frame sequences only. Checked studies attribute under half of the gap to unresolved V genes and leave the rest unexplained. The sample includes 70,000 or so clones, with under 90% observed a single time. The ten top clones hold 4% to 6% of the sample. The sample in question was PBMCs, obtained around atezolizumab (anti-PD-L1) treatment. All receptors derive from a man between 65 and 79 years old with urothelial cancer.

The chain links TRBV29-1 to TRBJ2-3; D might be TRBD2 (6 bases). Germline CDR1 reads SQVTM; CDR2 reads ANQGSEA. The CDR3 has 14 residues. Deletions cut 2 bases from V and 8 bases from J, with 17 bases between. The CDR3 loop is CSVEPPAGVFTQYF. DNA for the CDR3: TGCAGCGTTGAACCCCCAGCGGGCGTTTTTACGCAGTATTTT.

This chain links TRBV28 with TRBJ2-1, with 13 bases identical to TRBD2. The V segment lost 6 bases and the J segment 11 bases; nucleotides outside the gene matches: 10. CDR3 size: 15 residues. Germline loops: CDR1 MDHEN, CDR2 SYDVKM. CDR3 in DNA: TGTGCCAGCAGGACCGGGACTAGCGGGATGTCACAGCAGTTCTTC. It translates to CASRTGTSGMSQQFF.